Shown below are 14 T cell receptor beta chains from a single sample sequenced in a study of T cell changes during pregnancy in multiple sclerosis. TCRdb's table, derived via immunoSEQ multiplex PCR, lists solely in-frame clones and lacks some. The sample shows fewer than 85,000 clones, around 92% of them seen only once. This specimen was peripheral blood, taken before pregnancy. These receptors all stem from a female donor with multiple sclerosis, enrolled in a pregnancy study.

The gene calls are TRBV7-2 and TRBJ2-7, with D maybe TRBD1 (5 bases). The germline V gene has CDR1 SGHTA and CDR2 FQGNSA. This CDR3 has 12 residues. The V end lost 4 bases, the J end lost 3 bases, and 7 bases lay between the germline ends. CDR3 residues: CASSSQGYEQYF. CDR3 nucleotides: TGTGCCAGCAGCTCGCAGGGCTACGAGCAGTACTTC.

This clone came up a few times. V and J are TRBV18 and TRBJ2-2; D gene uncertain. CDR1 and CDR2 (germline): KGHSH, LQKENI. The CDR3 totals 14 residues. Trimming left V 5 bases short and J 2 bases short, with 9 bases between. In DNA, the CDR3 is TGTGCCAGCTCAGGGCAGACCAACACCGGGGAGCTGTTTTTT. It encodes CASSGQTNTGELFF.

This clone has a single count. This sequence joins TRBV29-1 and TRBJ2-7; 8 nucleotides align to TRBD2. Germline CDR1 SQVTM, CDR2 ANQGSEA. Unmatched junction bases numbered 14, after V lost 6 bases and J lost 4 bases. CDR3 length equals 15 residues. The CDR3 coding sequence is TGCAGCGTCGAGGGGGGGCTGCGGGAGGAGTACGAGCAGTACTTC. Translated: CSVEGGLREEYEQYF.

The chain links TRBV19 to TRBJ1-3, with D possibly being TRBD1 (5 bases). V lost 1 base and J lost 4, with 8 bases in between. Germline CDR1 LNHDA, CDR2 SQIVND (reference sequence). The CDR3 length is 14 residues. The CDR3 here is CASSIVQAGNTIYF. DNA for the CDR3: TGTGCCAGTAGTATAGTACAGGCCGGAAACACCATATATTTT.

V and J are TRBV7-8 and TRBJ2-3; D not certain. Germline lookup yields CDR1 SGHVS and CDR2 FQNEAQ. V lost 2 bases and J 3 bases, leaving 15 bases between the germline ends. CDR3 length: 16 residues. In DNA, the CDR3 is TGTGCCAGCAGCTTAAGCTTCAGTGGCGGAACAGATACGCAGTATTTT. As protein: CASSLSFSGGTDTQYF.

The chain is built from TRBV7-3 and TRBJ2-1, with a tentative D call TRBD1 (6 bases). Germline V gene sequence: CDR1 SGHTA, CDR2 FQGTGA. The CDR3 spans 12 residues. The germline V and J ends were trimmed by 5 bases and 5 bases, with 7 bases remaining between them. CDR3 residues: CASSRGNNEQFF. The CDR3, as DNA: TGTGCCAGCAGCAGGGGGAACAATGAGCAGTTCTTC.

The chain employs TRBV30 and TRBJ2-3; 8 bases agree with TRBD2. Unmatched junction bases numbered 8, after V lost 4 bases and J lost 8 bases. The CDR3 spans 13 residues. In germline, CDR1 is GTSNPN, CDR2 SVGIG (reference sequence). The DNA for the CDR3 is TGTGCCTGGAATCTAGGCCGGGGGGGTACGCAGTATTTT. It codes for CAWNLGRGGTQYF.

J is TRBJ2-1 and V is TRBV28, with unresolved D. Trimming shortened V by 5 bases and J by 8 bases, and 22 bases separated the two germline ends. Germline CDR1 is MDHEN and CDR2 is SYDVKM. The CDR3 loop spans 16 amino acids. Here the CDR3 DNA reads TGTGCCAGCAGTCCCCCTCCTTCTAACGCGCTAGATGAGCAGTTCTTC. It encodes CASSPPPSNALDEQFF.

The chain uses TRBV19 and TRBJ2-7; D is undetermined. The CDR3 runs 13 residues. Germline V gene sequence: CDR1 LNHDA, CDR2 SQIVND (reference sequence). V dropped 3 bases and J dropped 1 base, with 7 bases sitting between them. The CDR3 DNA follows: TGTGCCAGTAGTATCACAGTATCCTACGAGCAGTACTTC. Translation: CASSITVSYEQYF.

Only one count was recorded for this clone. The V and J genes are TRBV10-2 and TRBJ1-5; no clear D. The germline V and J ends were trimmed by 3 bases and 0 bases, with 9 bases remaining between them. CDR1 and CDR2 from the germline V gene are WSHSY and SAAADI. The CDR3 spans 15 residues. CDR3 amino acids: CASSEGRHSNQPQHF. CDR3 DNA sequence: TGCGCCAGCAGTGAAGGGAGGCATAGCAATCAGCCCCAGCATTTT.

This clone was seen a handful of times. V and J are TRBV7-9 and TRBJ2-7; 8 positions match TRBD2. CDR1 is SEHNR and CDR2 is FQNEAQ in the germline V gene (reference sequence). V shed 4 bases, J shed 3 bases, and the junction held 8 bases outside the gene matches. The CDR3 length is 15 residues. Here the CDR3 reads CASSSGGLANYEQYF. The CDR3 DNA reads as TGTGCCAGCAGCTCCGGCGGACTAGCCAACTACGAGCAGTACTTC.

A few counts support this clone. The DNA for the CDR3 is TGTGCCAGCAGTATTGAGCCGAACACTGAAGCTTTCTTT. Protein sequence: CASSIEPNTEAFF. The chain combines TRBV28 with TRBJ1-1; unclear D gene. Trimming shortened V by 5 bases and J by 1 base, and 8 bases separated the two germline ends. The CDR3 extends over 13 amino acids. Germline values: CDR1 MDHEN, CDR2 SYDVKM.

The CDR3 loop is CASSQVGEGQPQHF. CDR3 nucleotides: TGCGCCAGCAGCCAAGTAGGGGAAGGTCAGCCCCAGCATTTT. The chain employs TRBV4-1 and TRBJ1-5, with D maybe TRBD1 (5 bases). In germline, CDR1 is MGHRA, CDR2 YSYEKL. The V and J ends lost 1 base and 6 bases respectively, with 10 bases between them. CDR3 size: 14 residues.

The chain carries TRBV30 and TRBJ2-7, with a possible D match to TRBD2 (6 bases). Germline-derived CDR1 and CDR2 are GTSNPN and SVGIG (reference sequence). V was trimmed by 4 bases and J by 4 bases, leaving 23 bases between them. The CDR3 has 16 amino acids. The chain's CDR3 is CAWNHPGWRGGYEQYF. CDR3 bases: TGTGCCTGGAACCACCCCGGATGGAGGGGCGGGTACGAGCAGTACTTC.